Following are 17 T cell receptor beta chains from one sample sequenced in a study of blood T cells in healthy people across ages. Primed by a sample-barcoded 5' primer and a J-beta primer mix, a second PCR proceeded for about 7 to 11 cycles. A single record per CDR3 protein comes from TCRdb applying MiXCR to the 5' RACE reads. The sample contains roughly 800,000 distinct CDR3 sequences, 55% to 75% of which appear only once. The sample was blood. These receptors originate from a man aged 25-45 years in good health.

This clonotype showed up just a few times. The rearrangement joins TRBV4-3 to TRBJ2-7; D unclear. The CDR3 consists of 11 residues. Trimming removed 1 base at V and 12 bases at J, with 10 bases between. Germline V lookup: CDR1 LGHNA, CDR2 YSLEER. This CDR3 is CASSQAGPRYF. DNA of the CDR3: TGCGCCAGCAGCCAAGCCGGGCCTAGGTACTTC.

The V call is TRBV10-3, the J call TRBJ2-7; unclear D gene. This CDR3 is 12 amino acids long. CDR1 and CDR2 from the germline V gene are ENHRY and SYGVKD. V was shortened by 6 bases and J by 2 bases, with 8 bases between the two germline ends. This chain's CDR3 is CAIRTEPYEQYF. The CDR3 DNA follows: TGTGCCATCAGGACGGAGCCCTACGAGCAGTACTTC.

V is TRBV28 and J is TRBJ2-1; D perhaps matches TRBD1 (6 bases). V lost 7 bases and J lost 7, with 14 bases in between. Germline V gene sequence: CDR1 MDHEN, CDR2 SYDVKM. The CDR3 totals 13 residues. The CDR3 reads CASIRGRGNEQFF. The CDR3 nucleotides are TGTGCCAGCATAAGGGGGAGAGGTAATGAGCAGTTCTTC.

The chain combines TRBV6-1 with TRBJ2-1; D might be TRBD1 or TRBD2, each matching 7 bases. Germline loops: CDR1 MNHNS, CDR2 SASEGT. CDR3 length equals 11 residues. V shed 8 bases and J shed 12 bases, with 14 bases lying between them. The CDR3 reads CASGRDRGQFF. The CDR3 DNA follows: TGTGCCAGCGGGAGGGACAGAGGGCAGTTCTTC.

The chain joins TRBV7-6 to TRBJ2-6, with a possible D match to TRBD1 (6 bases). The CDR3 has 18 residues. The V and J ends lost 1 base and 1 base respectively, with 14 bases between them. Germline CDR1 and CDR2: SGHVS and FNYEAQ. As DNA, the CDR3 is TGTGCCAGCAGCTTAGAGTTGTCCAGGGGTTCTGGGGCCAACGTCCTGACTTTC. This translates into CASSLELSRGSGANVLTF. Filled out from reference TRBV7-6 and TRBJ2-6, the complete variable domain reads GAGVSQSPRYKVTKRGQDVALRCDPISGHVSLYWYRQALGQGPEFLTYFNYEAQQDKSGLPNDRFSAERPEGSISTLTIQRTEQRDSAMYRCASSLELSRGSGANVLTFGAGSRLTVL.

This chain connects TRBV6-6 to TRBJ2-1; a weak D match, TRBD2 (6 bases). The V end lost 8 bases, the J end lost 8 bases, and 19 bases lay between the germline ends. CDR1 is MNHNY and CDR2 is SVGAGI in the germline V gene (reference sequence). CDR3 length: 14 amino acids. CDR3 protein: CASRHMTSGDEQFF. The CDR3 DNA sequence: TGTGCCAGCCGCCATATGACTAGTGGGGATGAGCAGTTCTTC.

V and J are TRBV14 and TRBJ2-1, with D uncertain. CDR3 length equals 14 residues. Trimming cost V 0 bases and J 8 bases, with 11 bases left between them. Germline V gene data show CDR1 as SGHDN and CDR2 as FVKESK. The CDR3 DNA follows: TGTGCCAGCAGCCAAGATAATCTCGTCCATGAGCAGTTCTTC. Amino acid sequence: CASSQDNLVHEQFF.

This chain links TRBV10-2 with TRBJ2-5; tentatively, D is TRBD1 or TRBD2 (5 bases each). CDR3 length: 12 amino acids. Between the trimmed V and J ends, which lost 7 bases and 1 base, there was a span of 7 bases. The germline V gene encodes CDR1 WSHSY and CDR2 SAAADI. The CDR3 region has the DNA TGCGCCAGCACCGGGACCCAAGAGACCCAGTACTTC. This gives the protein CASTGTQETQYF.

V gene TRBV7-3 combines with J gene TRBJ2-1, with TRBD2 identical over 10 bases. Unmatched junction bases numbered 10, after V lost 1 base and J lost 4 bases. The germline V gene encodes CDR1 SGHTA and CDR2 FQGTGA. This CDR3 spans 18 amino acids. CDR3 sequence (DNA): TGTGCCAGCAGCTTAAGGGCGGCAACTAGCGGGACTTACAATGAGCAGTTCTTC. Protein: CASSLRAATSGTYNEQFF.

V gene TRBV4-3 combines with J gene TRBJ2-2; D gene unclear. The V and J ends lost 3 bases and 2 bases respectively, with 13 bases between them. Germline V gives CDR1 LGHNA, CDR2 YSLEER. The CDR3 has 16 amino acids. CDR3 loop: CASSQGFGPNTGELFF. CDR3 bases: TGCGCCAGCAGCCAGGGATTTGGACCCAACACCGGGGAGCTGTTTTTT.

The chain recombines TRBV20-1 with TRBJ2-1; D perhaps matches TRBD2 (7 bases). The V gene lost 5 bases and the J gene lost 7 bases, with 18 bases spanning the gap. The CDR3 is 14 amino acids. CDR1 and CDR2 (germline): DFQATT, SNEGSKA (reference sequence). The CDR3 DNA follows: TGCAGTGCTGAGCGTTCCGGGGGGCGTAATGAGCAGTTCTTC. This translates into CSAERSGGRNEQFF.

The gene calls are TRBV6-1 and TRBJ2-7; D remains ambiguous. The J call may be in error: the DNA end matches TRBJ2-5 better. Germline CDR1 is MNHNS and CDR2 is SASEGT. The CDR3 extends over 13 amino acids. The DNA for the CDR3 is TGTGCCAGCAGTGAATCCGGCCTAGAGACCCAGTACTTC. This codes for CASSESGLETQYF.

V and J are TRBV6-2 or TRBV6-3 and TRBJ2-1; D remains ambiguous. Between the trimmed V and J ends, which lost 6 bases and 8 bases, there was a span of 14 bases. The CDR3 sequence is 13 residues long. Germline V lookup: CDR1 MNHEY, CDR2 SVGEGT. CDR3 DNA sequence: TGTGCCAGCAGGGCCGTAGATTCCCATGAGCAGTTCTTC. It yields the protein CASRAVDSHEQFF.

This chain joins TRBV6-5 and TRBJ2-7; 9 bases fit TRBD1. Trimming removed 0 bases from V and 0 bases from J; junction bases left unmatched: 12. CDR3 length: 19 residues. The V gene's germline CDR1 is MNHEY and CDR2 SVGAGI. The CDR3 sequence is CASSYSSGAWGQGSYEQYF. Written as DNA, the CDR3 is TGTGCCAGCAGTTACTCGTCGGGAGCGTGGGGACAGGGCTCCTACGAGCAGTACTTC.

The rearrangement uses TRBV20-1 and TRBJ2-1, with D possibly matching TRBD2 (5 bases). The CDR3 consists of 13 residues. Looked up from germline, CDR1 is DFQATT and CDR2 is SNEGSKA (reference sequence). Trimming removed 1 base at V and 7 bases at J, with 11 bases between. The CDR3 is CSARVRELNEQFF. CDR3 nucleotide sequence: TGCAGTGCTAGAGTGAGGGAGCTAAATGAGCAGTTCTTC.

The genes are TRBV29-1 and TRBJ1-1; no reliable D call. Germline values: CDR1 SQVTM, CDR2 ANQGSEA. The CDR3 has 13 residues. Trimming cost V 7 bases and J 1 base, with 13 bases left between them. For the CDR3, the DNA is TGCAGCGCCTCCGGCCGGCGGAACACTGAAGCTTTCTTT. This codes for CSASGRRNTEAFF.

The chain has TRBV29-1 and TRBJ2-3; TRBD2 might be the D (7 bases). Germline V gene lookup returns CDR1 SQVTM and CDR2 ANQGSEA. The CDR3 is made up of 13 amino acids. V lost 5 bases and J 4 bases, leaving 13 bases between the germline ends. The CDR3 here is CSVRGGGSDTQYF. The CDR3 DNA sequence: TGCAGCGTTCGCGGCGGGGGCTCAGATACGCAGTATTTT.